This T cell receptor (beta chain) is drawn from a study of CD8+ T cells in alopecia areata. Overall study findings and caveats: Scalp clonality and expanded CD8+ clones among the top 100 showed significant decreases with tofacitinib.

RNA extraction was followed by reverse transcription into cDNA, which acted as the sequencing template. Sequencing was performed with immunoSEQ multiplex PCR; in TCRdb, only in-frame clones are kept and a portion is missing. The sample lists more than 90,000 clones, under 70% occurring once. J was trimmed by 16 bases and V by 6 bases; bases with no gene match: 18. This CDR3 is built from 14 residues. Per the germline V gene, CDR1 is MNHEY and CDR2 is SMNVEV (reference sequence). Comments on this clone: Its matching antigen is unknown.

The treatment here: oral pan-JAK inhibitor, 5-10 mg twice daily. This specimen consisted of CD8+ T cells sorted from blood, obtained at week 4, from a patient treated with tofacitinib. The genes are TRBV27 and TRBJ2-1; 7 bases match TRBD1. The source of this sequence is a human donor with alopecia areata. CDR3 region: CASSPGQENNGQFF. CDR3 nucleotide sequence: TGTGCCAGCAGCCCCGGACAGGAGAACAATGGGCAATTCTTC.